This entry describes one T cell receptor beta chain. The antigen is unknown. The data stem from a study of early T cells in non-severe SARS-CoV-2 infection. About the research overall: The study sequenced bulk RNA from unsorted whole blood, with chains unpaired.

Attachment of unique molecular identifiers was made to individual cDNA molecules. TCRdb ran MiXCR on the 5' RACE reads and lists one entry per CDR3 protein. The sample has about 130,000 distinct CDR3 sequences; 15% are singletons. Study findings and constraints: The study's VDJdb matching favored anti-spike CD8 responses and missed private and CD4 specificities.

Trimming took 6 bases from V and 7 from J, leaving 11 bases between them. The CDR3 is 12 amino acids. The chain couples TRBV12-3 or TRBV12-4 to TRBJ2-3, with D uncertain. Source material: whole blood. This clonotype was obtained from an adult who was a healthcare worker with PCR-confirmed SARS-CoV-2 infection or an uninfected control (not recorded which). CDR3 coding DNA: TGTGCCAGCAGCCGACCCCCGAATACGCAGTATTTT. It encodes CASSRPPNTQYF.